Listed below are T cell receptor beta chains from one sample, sequenced in a study of shared clonotypes between healthy human individuals. Produced via immunoSEQ multiplex PCR; TCRdb's table is partial and in-frame only. The profile shows a few million clones, approximately 95% of them singletons. Sequencing input: naive CD4+ T cells sorted from blood. All receptors derive from a man younger than 35 in good health. CDR3s include the opening cysteine and the closing phenylalanine or tryptophan. The D gene is left open where the match is weak. The listing skips clone size in some rows; elsewhere it reads once, few, many or a size class.

d_gene: TRBD2; j_gene: TRBJ2-7; abundance: NA; v_gene: TRBV4-3; CDR3aa: CASSQTLLAGGGSYEQYF; CDR3nt: TGCGCCAGCAGCCAAACGCTACTAGCGGGAGGAGGGTCCTACGAGCAGTACTTC
d_gene: TRBD2; j_gene: TRBJ2-5; abundance: NA; v_gene: TRBV27; CDR3aa: CASSFLAGQETQYF; CDR3nt: TGTGCCAGCAGTTTCCTAGCGGGCCAAGAGACCCAGTACTTC
d_gene: NA; j_gene: TRBJ1-1; abundance: NA; v_gene: TRBV9; CDR3aa: CASSPSSGTQGTEAFF; CDR3nt: TGTGCCAGCAGCCCCAGTTCCGGGACCCAGGGCACTGAAGCTTTCTTT
d_gene: NA; j_gene: TRBJ2-7; abundance: NA; v_gene: TRBV5-3; CDR3aa: CARSLNGNIPCLPGWGHEQYF; CDR3nt: TGTGCCAGAAGCTTGAACGGGAATATTCCTTGTTTACCGGGTTGGGGCCACGAGCAGTACTTC
d_gene: NA; j_gene: TRBJ2-1; abundance: NA; v_gene: TRBV7-8; CDR3aa: CASSLKSEQFF; CDR3nt: TGTGCCAGCAGCCTTAAGAGTGAGCAGTTCTTC
d_gene: TRBD2; j_gene: TRBJ2-7; abundance: NA; v_gene: TRBV7-2; CDR3aa: CASSYGLSGSYEQYF; CDR3nt: TGTGCCAGCAGCTACGGACTAAGCGGGAGCTACGAGCAGTACTTC
d_gene: TRBD1; j_gene: TRBJ1-6; abundance: NA; v_gene: TRBV5-1; CDR3aa: CASSLDAGQAVPLHF; CDR3nt: TGCGCCAGCAGCTTGGATGCGGGACAGGCCGTACCCCTCCACTTT
d_gene: NA; j_gene: TRBJ2-3; abundance: NA; v_gene: TRBV10-3; CDR3aa: CAISDNPPQISDTQYF; CDR3nt: TGTGCCATCAGTGACAACCCCCCACAGATCAGCGATACGCAGTATTTT
d_gene: NA; j_gene: TRBJ1-4; abundance: NA; v_gene: TRBV5-1; CDR3aa: CASSLDRANEKLFF; CDR3nt: TGCGCCAGCAGCTTGGACCGGGCTAATGAAAAACTGTTTTTT
d_gene: NA; j_gene: TRBJ1-3; abundance: NA; v_gene: TRBV7-9; CDR3aa: CASSPGTTGNTIYF; CDR3nt: TGTGCCAGCAGCCCGGGGACAACTGGAAACACCATATATTTT
d_gene: NA; j_gene: TRBJ1-1; abundance: once; v_gene: TRBV16; CDR3aa: CASSQLGTTEAFF; CDR3nt: TGTGCCAGCAGCCAATTGGGAACCACTGAAGCTTTCTTT
d_gene: NA; j_gene: TRBJ1-2; abundance: NA; v_gene: TRBV2; CDR3aa: CASSEASTYGYTF; CDR3nt: TGTGCCAGCAGTGAAGCCTCGACGTATGGCTACACCTTC
d_gene: NA; j_gene: TRBJ1-3; abundance: NA; v_gene: TRBV10-3; CDR3aa: CAISEGSTKGNTIYF; CDR3nt: TGTGCCATCAGTGAGGGGAGTACTAAAGGAAACACCATATATTTT
d_gene: TRBD2; j_gene: TRBJ2-7; abundance: NA; v_gene: TRBV29-1; CDR3aa: CSVEEGAGRGQYF; CDR3nt: TGCAGCGTTGAAGAAGGAGCGGGGAGGGGGCAGTACTTC
d_gene: TRBD1; j_gene: TRBJ2-5; abundance: NA; v_gene: TRBV11-2; CDR3aa: CASSLVGQGWETQYF; CDR3nt: TGTGCCAGCAGCTTAGTGGGACAGGGCTGGGAGACCCAGTACTTC
d_gene: NA; j_gene: TRBJ1-2; abundance: NA; v_gene: TRBV5-1; CDR3aa: CASSFSSPGSNYGYTF; CDR3nt: TGCGCCAGCAGCTTCTCCTCCCCGGGTTCTAACTATGGCTACACCTTC
d_gene: TRBD1; j_gene: TRBJ1-2; abundance: NA; v_gene: TRBV7-3; CDR3aa: CASSFQGGHGYTF; CDR3nt: TGTGCCAGCAGCTTCCAGGGGGGCCATGGCTACACCTTC
d_gene: NA; j_gene: TRBJ1-4; abundance: NA; v_gene: TRBV19; CDR3aa: CASSIARQDTTNEKLFF; CDR3nt: TGTGCCAGTAGTATCGCGAGACAAGATACAACTAATGAAAAACTGTTTTTT
d_gene: NA; j_gene: TRBJ1-2; abundance: NA; v_gene: TRBV12-5; CDR3aa: CASGLTGFFDGYTF; CDR3nt: TGTGCTAGTGGTTTGACAGGATTCTTTGATGGCTACACCTTC
d_gene: NA; j_gene: TRBJ1-2; abundance: NA; v_gene: TRBV6-5; CDR3aa: CASRDSTNYGYTF; CDR3nt: TGTGCCAGCAGGGACAGTACTAACTATGGCTACACCTTC
d_gene: NA; j_gene: TRBJ1-6; abundance: NA; v_gene: TRBV21-1; CDR3aa: CATPTGRGRNSPLHF; CDR3nt: TGTGCCACCCCGACCGGCAGGGGGCGTAATTCACCCCTCCACTTT
d_gene: TRBD2; j_gene: TRBJ2-2; abundance: NA; v_gene: TRBV5-1; CDR3aa: CASSLREGESGELFF; CDR3nt: TGCGCCAGCAGCTTGCGGGAGGGCGAGTCCGGGGAGCTGTTTTTT
d_gene: NA; j_gene: TRBJ2-7; abundance: NA; v_gene: TRBV6-1; CDR3aa: CASSEPQGFTYEQYF; CDR3nt: TGTGCCAGCAGTGAACCCCAGGGATTTACCTACGAGCAGTACTTC
d_gene: NA; j_gene: TRBJ2-7; abundance: NA; v_gene: TRBV7-2; CDR3aa: CASSLGQSNSQYF; CDR3nt: TGTGCCAGCAGCTTAGGCCAAAGTAACTCGCAGTACTTC
d_gene: TRBD1; j_gene: TRBJ1-5; abundance: NA; v_gene: TRBV9; CDR3aa: CASSPRDSSNQPQHF; CDR3nt: TGTGCCAGCAGCCCGAGGGACAGTAGCAATCAGCCCCAGCATTTT
d_gene: NA; j_gene: TRBJ2-4; abundance: NA; v_gene: TRBV10-1; CDR3aa: CASSEKGEMNIQYF; CDR3nt: TGCGCCAGCAGTGAGAAGGGAGAGATGAACATTCAGTACTTC
d_gene: TRBD1; j_gene: TRBJ2-7; abundance: once; v_gene: TRBV18; CDR3aa: CASSLDRAGEQYF; CDR3nt: TGTGCCAGCTCACTGGACAGGGCGGGGGAGCAGTACTTC
d_gene: NA; j_gene: TRBJ2-7; abundance: NA; v_gene: TRBV7-9; CDR3aa: CASSLLAGSYEQYF; CDR3nt: TGTGCCAGCAGCTTACTGGCCGGGTCCTACGAGCAGTACTTC